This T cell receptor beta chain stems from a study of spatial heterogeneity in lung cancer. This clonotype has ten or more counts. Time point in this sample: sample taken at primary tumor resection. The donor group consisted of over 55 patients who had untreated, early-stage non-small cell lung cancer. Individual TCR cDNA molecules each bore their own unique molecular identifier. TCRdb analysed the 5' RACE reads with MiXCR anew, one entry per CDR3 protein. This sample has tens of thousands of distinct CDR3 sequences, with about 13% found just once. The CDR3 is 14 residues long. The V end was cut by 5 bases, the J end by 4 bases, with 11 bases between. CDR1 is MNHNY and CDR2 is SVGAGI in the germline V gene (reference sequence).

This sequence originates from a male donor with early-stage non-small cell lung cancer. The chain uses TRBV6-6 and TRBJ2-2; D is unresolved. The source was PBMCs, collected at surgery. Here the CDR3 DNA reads TGTGCCAGCAGTCCGTTGAGGTTCACCGGGGAGCTGTTTTTT. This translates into CASSPLRFTGELFF.